This TCR beta chain was sequenced for a study of T cell changes during pregnancy in multiple sclerosis (dated by TCRdb to between 2017 and 2020). About the full investigation: The study looked at changes in the T cell repertoire across pregnancy in women with multiple sclerosis.

The method was the immunoSEQ multiplex PCR assay. The clones in this table, taken by TCRdb from immuneACCESS, are in-frame only. Not every clone is retained; where verified, under half of the shortfall comes from an unresolved V gene, and the cause of the rest is unknown. The sample has more than 65,000 clones on record, just over 90% of them singletons. The ten largest clones capture roughly 0.21% of the sample. To note about this clone: Its antigen is unknown. Within one base of it there is no much larger clone, and no base qualities were kept.

Between the V and J ends, shortened by 2 bases and 5 bases respectively, the junction contains 15 bases. CDR1 is given as MDHEN and CDR2 as SYDVKM, both from the germline V gene. The CDR3 numbers 15 residues from cysteine through phenylalanine. CDR3 DNA is the only sequence kept; it has 45 bases, read in frame from the first base. This clonotype originated in a female donor with multiple sclerosis, enrolled in a pregnancy study. The chain uses TRBV28 and TRBJ1-2; 5 matching bases give a weak D call of TRBD1. This material consisted of CD4+ T cells from peripheral blood mononuclear cells, taken before pregnancy. The DNA sequence follows: TGTGCCAGCAGTTTAGGCGTGGGGGGGGGATATGGCTACACCTTC. Its protein reads: CASSLGVGGGYGYTF.